This TCR beta chain comes out of a study of CD8+ T cells in alopecia areata. Trimming cost V 3 bases and J 0 bases, with 15 bases left between them. Germline CDR1 is GTSNPN and CDR2 is SVGIG (reference sequence). The CDR3 loop spans 15 amino acids. Treatment given: oral pan-JAK inhibitor, 5-10 mg twice daily. Reverse transcribed after extraction, RNA yielded cDNA as the sequencing template. TCRdb's table, derived via immunoSEQ multiplex PCR, lists solely in-frame clones and lacks some. Counted here are about 200,000 clones, roughly two fifths occurring once; the ten biggest clones make up about 0.48%.

V gene TRBV30 combines with J gene TRBJ2-7; D possibly matches TRBD1 or TRBD2 (5 bases each). The source of this sequence is a human donor with alopecia areata. Sequencing was performed on CD4+ T cells sorted from blood, taken between weeks 30 and 35, from a patient treated with tofacitinib. The CDR3 nucleotides read TGTGCCTGGAGGTATGGAGGCAGGGACTCCTACGAGCAGTACTTC. This encodes CAWRYGGRDSYEQYF. Full variable domain (missing parts from reference TRBV30 and TRBJ2-7): SQTIHQWPATLVQPVGSPLSLECTVEGTSNPNLYWYRQAAGRGLQLLFYSVGIGQISSEVPQNLSASRPQDRQFILSSKKLLLSDSGFYLCAWRYGGRDSYEQYFGPGTRLTVT.